Presented here are 27 T cell receptor beta chains from one specimen sequenced in a study of blood T cell repertoires in COVID-19. Assay: immunoSEQ multiplex PCR; the TCRdb copy retains only in-frame clones and omits some. The sample comprises about 150,000 clones, approximately 85% of which are singletons, and roughly 0.62% rests with the top ten. Input material: peripheral blood. These receptors all stem from a man aged 60 to 69 with COVID-19, enrolled during active disease.

Only one count was recorded for this clone. The chain recombines TRBV11-2 with TRBJ2-7; possibly TRBD2 for D (5 bases). The CDR3 is 13 residues long. CDR1 and CDR2 from the germline V gene are SGHAT and FQNNGV. Trimming stripped 5 bases from V and 3 bases from J, with 11 bases between. CDR3 in amino acids: CASSLGSLYEQYF. The CDR3 nucleotides are TGTGCCAGCAGCCTGGGGAGTCTCTACGAGCAGTACTTC.

The V and J genes are TRBV18 and TRBJ1-2; tentatively, D is TRBD1 (6 bases). Germline V lookup: CDR1 KGHSH, CDR2 LQKENI. The V and J ends lost 2 bases and 8 bases respectively, with 12 bases between them. This CDR3 is 13 amino acids long. CDR3 nucleotide sequence: TGTGCCAGCTCACCAGGGGGGGCTGGAGGCTACACCTTC. It codes for CASSPGGAGGYTF.

The chain links TRBV5-1 to TRBJ1-2; D unclear. Trimming stripped 4 bases from V and 0 bases from J, with 10 bases between. Per germline, CDR1 SGHRS and CDR2 YFSETQ. The CDR3 contains 14 residues. CDR3 bases: TGCGCCAGCAGCCGGGATGCTTCTAACTATGGCTACACCTTC. Translating gives CASSRDASNYGYTF.

This rearrangement joins TRBV7-9 to TRBJ1-3, with TRBD1 matching 8 bases. The CDR3 length is 16 residues. CDR1 is SEHNR, CDR2 FQNEAQ, per germline (reference sequence). V was clipped by 5 bases and J by 4 bases; unmatched bases: 10. The CDR3 spells CASSPQAGGSGNTIYF. CDR3 nucleotides: TGTGCCAGCAGCCCTCAAGCAGGGGGCTCAGGAAACACCATATATTTT.

The gene calls are TRBV4-3 and TRBJ1-4; tentatively, D is TRBD1 (6 bases). Deletions cut 4 bases from V and 0 bases from J, with 12 bases between. This CDR3 region has 16 residues. Germline loops: CDR1 LGHNA, CDR2 YSLEER. CDR3 sequence: CASSLLDRPTNEKLFF. The CDR3, as DNA: TGCGCCAGCAGCCTTTTGGACAGACCAACTAATGAAAAACTGTTTTTT.

V is TRBV19 and J is TRBJ1-2; D possibly corresponds to TRBD1 (5 bases). Germline V lookup: CDR1 LNHDA, CDR2 SQIVND (reference sequence). The ends were cut back, 4 bases at V and 0 bases at J, with 9 bases in the middle. CDR3 length: 14 residues. The CDR3 region is CASSTGMTNYGYTF. The CDR3 DNA follows: TGTGCCAGTAGTACAGGGATGACTAACTATGGCTACACCTTC.

This clone has just a few counts. This chain joins TRBV6-5 and TRBJ1-2, with D hard to call. CDR1 and CDR2 (germline): MNHEY, SVGAGI. V gave up 5 bases and J gave up 8 bases, with 12 bases separating them. CDR3 length: 12 amino acids. The CDR3 nucleotides are TGTGCCAGCAGTCCTCAGACGGGGGGCTACACCTTC. Amino acids: CASSPQTGGYTF.

In the case of this clone: The junction differs from germline at one of its ends, possibly a read error. CDR3 coding DNA: TGTGCTAGCAGCCTCAGCGGGAGTAGCAATGAGCAGTTCTTC. It codes for CASSLSGSSNEQFF. The chain is built from TRBV7-7 and TRBJ2-1; 8 bases match TRBD2. The CDR3 has 14 amino acids. The V gene's germline CDR1 is SSHAT and CDR2 FNYEAQ (reference sequence).

In DNA form, the CDR3 reads TGTGCCAGCAGCCCAAAGACAGCAGGGATGAACACTGAAGCTTTCTTT. It is translated as CASSPKTAGMNTEAFF. The chain links TRBV7-8 to TRBJ1-1, with D possibly matching TRBD1 (5 bases). The CDR3 extends over 16 amino acids. The germline V gene has CDR1 SGHVS and CDR2 FQNEAQ. V lost 5 bases to trimming and J lost 0 bases, with 16 bases between them.

The chain employs TRBV29-1 and TRBJ1-2; D is undetermined. From germline, CDR1 is SQVTM and CDR2 ANQGSEA. V dropped 6 bases and J dropped 0 bases, with 11 bases sitting between them. The CDR3 has 13 amino acids. CDR3 sequence: CSVKRPPNYGYTF. CDR3 coding DNA: TGCAGCGTCAAGAGGCCACCTAACTATGGCTACACCTTC.

The gene calls are TRBV11-2 and TRBJ2-3; 7 bases map to TRBD1. Germline CDR1 is SGHAT and CDR2 is FQNNGV. The CDR3 runs 15 residues. With V trimmed by 4 bases and J by 4 bases, 8 bases remained unmatched. The CDR3 nucleotides read TGTGCCAGCAGCTCCGACAGGGTTGGTGCAGATACGCAGTATTTT. Translating it yields CASSSDRVGADTQYF.

The V call is TRBV2, the J call TRBJ1-3, with D maybe TRBD1 (5 bases). Trimming cost V 6 bases and J 0 bases, with 12 bases left between them. CDR1 and CDR2 (germline): SNHLY, FYNNEI. The length of the CDR3 is 15 residues. CDR3 protein: CASSSAGPSGNTIYF. For the CDR3, the DNA is TGTGCCAGCAGCTCGGCAGGGCCCTCTGGAAACACCATATATTTT. The full variable domain, with the rest looked up from reference TRBV2 and TRBJ1-3, is EPEVTQTPSHQVTQMGQEVILRCVPISNHLYFYWYRQILGQKVEFLVSFYNNEISEKSEIFDDQFSVERPDGSNFTLKIRSTKLEDSAMYFCASSSAGPSGNTIYFGEGSWLTVV.

This chain uses TRBV5-4 with TRBJ1-1; D is ambiguous. Germline CDR1 reads SGHNT; CDR2 reads YYREEE (reference sequence). The CDR3 extends over 14 amino acids. Trimming shortened V by 4 bases and J by 0 bases, and 10 bases separated the two germline ends. The CDR3 reads CASSADHLNTEAFF. CDR3 DNA: TGTGCCAGCAGCGCGGATCATTTGAACACTGAAGCTTTCTTT.

The chain couples TRBV2 to TRBJ1-1, with unresolved D. Trimming removed 3 bases at V and 3 bases at J, with 11 bases between. Germline V gene data show CDR1 as SNHLY and CDR2 as FYNNEI. This CDR3 is 14 amino acids long. Written as DNA, the CDR3 is TGTGCCAGCAGTGAGGGCCCCCTGGACACTGAAGCTTTCTTT. Its protein product is CASSEGPLDTEAFF.

This sequence joins TRBV19 and TRBJ1-2; D remains unclear. The CDR3 sequence is 14 residues long. Germline V gene sequence: CDR1 LNHDA, CDR2 SQIVND (reference sequence). V was pared by 3 bases and J by 0 bases, with 8 bases between. The CDR3 DNA is TGTGCCAGTAGTATCCAGGATGCTAACTATGGCTACACCTTC. This sequence encodes CASSIQDANYGYTF. Based on the CDR3 plus reference TRBV19 and TRBJ1-2, the full variable domain is DGGITQSPKYLFRKEGQNVTLSCEQNLNHDAMYWYRQDPGQGLRLIYYSQIVNDFQKGDIAEGYSVSREKKESFPLTVTSAQKNPTAFYLCASSIQDANYGYTFGSGTRLTVV.

V gene TRBV7-9 combines with J gene TRBJ1-4; maybe TRBD1 (5 bases). Trimming cost V 1 base and J 8 bases, with 14 bases left between them. Germline CDR1 is SEHNR and CDR2 is FQNEAQ (reference sequence). This CDR3 has 15 residues. The CDR3 sequence: CASSLVFQGEEKLFF. The CDR3 region has the DNA TGTGCCAGCAGCTTAGTATTCCAAGGGGAAGAAAAACTGTTTTTT.

The chain has TRBV12-3 or TRBV12-4 and TRBJ2-1; 7 bases map to TRBD1. The V gene end was trimmed by 6 bases and the J gene end by 7 bases; junction bases not matched to a gene: 6. The CDR3 runs 13 residues. This CDR3 reads CASRNAGGNEQFF. The CDR3 DNA sequence: TGTGCCAGCAGAAACGCAGGGGGAAATGAGCAGTTCTTC.

The chain combines TRBV7-2 with TRBJ2-3; D unresolved. The CDR3 contains 14 residues. V was shortened by 2 bases and J by 4 bases, with 10 bases between the two germline ends. Germline loops: CDR1 SGHTA, CDR2 FQGNSA. DNA for the CDR3: TGTGCCAGCAGCTTAACTACCCCGCCAGATACGCAGTATTTT. This codes for CASSLTTPPDTQYF.

This clone showed up just once. The chain combines TRBV6-5 with TRBJ2-1; 10 bases agree with TRBD2. The J segment lost 6 bases and the V segment lost 6 bases, leaving 5 bases of the junction unmatched. The germline V gene has CDR1 MNHEY and CDR2 SVGAGI. The CDR3 has 14 amino acids. The CDR3 region is CASRGAGGLNEQFF. The CDR3 region has the DNA TGTGCCAGCAGAGGAGCGGGGGGGCTCAATGAGCAGTTCTTC.

This clone turned up a few times. J is TRBJ1-6 and V is TRBV6-1; TRBD1 is a possible D gene (6 bases). The CDR3 loop spans 15 amino acids. The V end was cut by 3 bases, the J end by 8 bases, with 14 bases between. Germline CDR1 and CDR2: MNHNS and SASEGT. The CDR3 loop reads CASSETTGIDSPLHF. The CDR3 region has the DNA TGTGCCAGCAGTGAGACAACAGGGATAGATTCACCCCTCCACTTT.

V and J are TRBV18 and TRBJ2-4; D unclear. The CDR3 covers 14 residues. Looked up from germline, CDR1 is KGHSH and CDR2 is LQKENI. V was trimmed by 3 bases and J by 3 bases, leaving 9 bases between them. The CDR3 here is CASSPESLKNIQYF. The CDR3 nucleotides are TGTGCCAGCTCACCCGAGAGCCTCAAAAACATTCAGTACTTC. Supplemented by reference TRBV18 and TRBJ2-4, the full variable domain reads NAGVMQNPRHLVRRRGQEARLRCSPMKGHSHVYWYRQLPEEGLKFMVYLQKENIIDESGMPKERFSAEFPKEGPSILRIQQVVRGDSAAYFCASSPESLKNIQYFGAGTRLSVL.

The chain employs TRBV7-3 and TRBJ2-3; a weak D match, TRBD2 (6 bases). Between the trimmed V and J ends, which lost 7 bases and 0 bases, there was a span of 14 bases. The germline CDR1 and CDR2 sequences are SGHTA and FQGTGA. The CDR3 contains 15 residues. The CDR3 DNA reads TGTGCCAGCACCACGTCGGGGGAAAGCACAGATACGCAGTATTTT. It translates to CASTTSGESTDTQYF.

This clone has just one count. The chain employs TRBV11-3 and TRBJ2-1; 10 bases align to TRBD1. With 5 bases clipped from V and 2 bases from J, the junction kept 3 bases outside the gene matches. The CDR3 is 15 amino acids. Germline lookup yields CDR1 SGHNT and CDR2 YENEEA. DNA for the CDR3: TGTGCCAGCAGCCCGGGGACAGGGGCCTACAATGAGCAGTTCTTC. Translated, it gives CASSPGTGAYNEQFF.

The chain joins TRBV19 to TRBJ1-5; unclear D gene. The CDR3 covers 12 residues. Germline loops: CDR1 LNHDA, CDR2 SQIVND (reference sequence). The V and J ends lost 5 bases and 6 bases respectively, with 8 bases between them. The CDR3, as DNA: TGTGCCAGTAGTGGAAGCGGTCAGCCCCAGCATTTT. Its translation: CASSGSGQPQHF.

The genes are TRBV2 and TRBJ2-2; a weak D match, TRBD1 (5 bases). The CDR3 runs to 15 residues. Trimming stripped 1 base from V and 7 bases from J, with 13 bases between. Germline V CDR1 and CDR2: SNHLY, FYNNEI. The CDR3: CASSEVSGSSGELFF. The CDR3 nucleotides are TGTGCCAGCAGTGAAGTGTCAGGGTCCAGCGGGGAGCTGTTTTTT.

The V call is TRBV10-3, the J call TRBJ2-5, with D perhaps matching TRBD1 (5 bases). V was clipped by 0 bases and J by 5 bases, with 10 bases between them. The CDR3 is made up of 14 amino acids. Per the germline V gene, CDR1 is ENHRY and CDR2 is SYGVKD. CDR3 loop: CAISESQGMETQYF. The CDR3 region has the DNA TGTGCCATCAGTGAGTCTCAGGGAATGGAGACCCAGTACTTC.

The chain is built from TRBV4-1 and TRBJ2-6; 10 positions match TRBD2. J gave up 2 bases and V 4 bases, and 8 bases lay outside the gene matches. The CDR3 spans 18 residues. Germline CDR1 is MGHRA and CDR2 is YSYEKL. This CDR3 reads CASSRQPSGSPGANVLTF. Here the CDR3 DNA reads TGCGCCAGCAGCCGTCAGCCTAGCGGGAGCCCTGGGGCCAACGTCCTGACTTTC.